This T cell receptor beta chain was documented in a study of blood T cell repertoires in COVID-19. As for the study in general: Researchers got acute and convalescent COVID-19 samples from the United States, Italy and Spain. Sources were T cells, B-cell-depleted T cells, or PBMCs; the material itself was cDNA or gDNA.

As processed by the authors: Amplification with reference gene primers provided the estimates of nucleated cell counts. Profiled with immunoSEQ multiplex PCR; TCRdb holds only in-frame clones, not every one. V and J calls and clone size come straight from that table; D and trimming were deduced from the DNA. Of 150,000 to 200,000 clones listed, more than 75% are singletons. CDR1 is SGDLS, CDR2 YYNGEE, per germline. This CDR3 contains 14 residues. Trimming took 5 bases from V and 3 from J; bases not matched to a gene: 6. V usage is TRBV9 and J usage is TRBJ1-2; TRBD1 agrees at 8 bases. The source material was peripheral blood. This TCR was sampled from a man between 60 and 75 years old with active or convalescent COVID-19. CDR3 protein: CASSQGTGDYGYTF. The CDR3 DNA reads TGTGCCAGCAGTCAGGGGACAGGAGACTATGGCTACACCTTC.